Sequencing of this T cell receptor (beta chain) was carried out in a study of blood T cell repertoires in COVID-19. Study context: The study drew acute and convalescent COVID-19 samples from the United States, Italy and Spain. Sample material is recorded as cDNA or gDNA derived from T cells, B-cell-depleted T cells, or PBMCs.

The CDR3 spans 17 residues. Trimming took off 6 bases at V and 1 base at J, with 21 bases between the two ends. This clone showed up just once. As processed by the authors: Estimation of nucleated cell counts was performed using reference gene primer amplification. Using immunoSEQ multiplex PCR, the repertoire was profiled, and TCRdb retains in-frame clones only, with some absent. The V and J calls and clone size are taken from that table; D and trimming were inferred from the DNA. This table has around 90,000 clones, 81% appearing once. This receptor was obtained from a human donor in a cohort sampled during active COVID-19. The specimen was peripheral blood. The rearrangement links TRBV23-1 to TRBJ1-1; D perhaps matches TRBD1 (6 bases). TRBV23-1 is sorted into the ORF group, with uncertain function. CDR3 nucleotides: TGCGCCAGCAGAAAGGGAGGGGCGGGGACACAGAACACTGAAGCTTTCTTT. Translated: CASRKGGAGTQNTEAFF.